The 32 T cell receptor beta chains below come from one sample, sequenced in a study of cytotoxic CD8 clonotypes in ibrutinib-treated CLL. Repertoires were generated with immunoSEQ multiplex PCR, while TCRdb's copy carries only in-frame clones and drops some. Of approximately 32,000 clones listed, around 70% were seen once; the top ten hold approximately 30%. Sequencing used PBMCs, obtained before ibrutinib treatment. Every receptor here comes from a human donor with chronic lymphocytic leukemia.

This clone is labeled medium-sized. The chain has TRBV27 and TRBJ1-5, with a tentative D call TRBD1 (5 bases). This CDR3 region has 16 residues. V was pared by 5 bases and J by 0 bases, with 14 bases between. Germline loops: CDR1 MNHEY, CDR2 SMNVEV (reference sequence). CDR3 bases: TGTGCCAGCAGTCCATTGACAGCTTCTAGCAATCAGCCCCAGCATTTT. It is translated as CASSPLTASSNQPQHF.

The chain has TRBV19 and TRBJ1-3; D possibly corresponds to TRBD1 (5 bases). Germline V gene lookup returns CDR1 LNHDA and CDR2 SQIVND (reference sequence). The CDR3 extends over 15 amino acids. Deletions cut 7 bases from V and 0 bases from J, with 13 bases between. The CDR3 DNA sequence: TGTGCCAGTAACCTAGACAGAAGCTCTGGAAACACCATATATTTT. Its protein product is CASNLDRSSGNTIYF.

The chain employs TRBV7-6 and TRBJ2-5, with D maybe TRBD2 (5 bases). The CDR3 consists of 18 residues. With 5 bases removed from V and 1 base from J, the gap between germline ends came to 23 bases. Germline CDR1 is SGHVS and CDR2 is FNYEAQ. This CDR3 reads CASSGRQAGGNPQETQYF. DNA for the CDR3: TGTGCCAGCAGCGGACGTCAGGCGGGCGGTAATCCCCAAGAGACCCAGTACTTC.

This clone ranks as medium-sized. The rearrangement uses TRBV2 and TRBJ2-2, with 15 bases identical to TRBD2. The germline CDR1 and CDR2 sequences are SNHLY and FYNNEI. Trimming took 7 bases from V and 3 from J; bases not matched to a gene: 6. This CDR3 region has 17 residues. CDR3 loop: CASMGTSGRPYTGELFF. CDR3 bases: TGTGCCAGCATGGGGACTAGCGGGAGGCCTTACACCGGGGAGCTGTTTTTT.

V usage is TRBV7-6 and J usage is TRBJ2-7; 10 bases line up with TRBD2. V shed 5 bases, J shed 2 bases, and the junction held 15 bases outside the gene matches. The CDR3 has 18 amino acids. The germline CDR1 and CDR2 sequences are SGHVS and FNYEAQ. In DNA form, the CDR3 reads TGTGCCAGCAGCCCTGGGCTAGCGGGAGCATCCCCCCCCTACGAGCAGTACTTC. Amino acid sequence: CASSPGLAGASPPYEQYF.

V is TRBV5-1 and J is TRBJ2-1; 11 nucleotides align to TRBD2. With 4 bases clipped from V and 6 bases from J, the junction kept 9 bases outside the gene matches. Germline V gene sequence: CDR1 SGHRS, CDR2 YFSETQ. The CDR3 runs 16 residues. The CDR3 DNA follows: TGCGCCAGCAGCACGACTAGCGGGACGGTGATCAATGAGCAGTTCTTC. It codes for CASSTTSGTVINEQFF.

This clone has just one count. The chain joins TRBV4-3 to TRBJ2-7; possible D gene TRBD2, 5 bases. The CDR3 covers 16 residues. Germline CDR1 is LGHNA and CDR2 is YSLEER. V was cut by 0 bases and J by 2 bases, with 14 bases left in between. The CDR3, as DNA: TGCGCCAGCAGCCAAGAGGTAGGCCCGAGGGCCTACGAGCAGTACTTC. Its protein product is CASSQEVGPRAYEQYF.

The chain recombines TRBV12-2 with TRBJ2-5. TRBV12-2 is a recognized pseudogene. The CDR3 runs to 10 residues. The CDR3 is CASSRETQYF. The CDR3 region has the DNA TGTGCCAGCAGTCGGGAGACCCAGTACTTC.

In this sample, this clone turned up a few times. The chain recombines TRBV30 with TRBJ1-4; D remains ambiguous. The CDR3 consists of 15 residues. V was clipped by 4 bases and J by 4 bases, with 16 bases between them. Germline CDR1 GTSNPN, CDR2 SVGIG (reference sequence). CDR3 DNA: TGTGCCTGGAACCTAGGACGGAAGTTTAATGAAAAACTGTTTTTT. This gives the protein CAWNLGRKFNEKLFF.

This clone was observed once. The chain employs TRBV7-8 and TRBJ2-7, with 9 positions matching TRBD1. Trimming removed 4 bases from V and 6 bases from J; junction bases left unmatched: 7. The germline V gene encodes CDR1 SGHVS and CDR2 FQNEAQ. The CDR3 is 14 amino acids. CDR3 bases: TGTGCCAGCAGCTCCCGGGACAGGGATGCCGAGCAGTACTTC. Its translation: CASSSRDRDAEQYF.

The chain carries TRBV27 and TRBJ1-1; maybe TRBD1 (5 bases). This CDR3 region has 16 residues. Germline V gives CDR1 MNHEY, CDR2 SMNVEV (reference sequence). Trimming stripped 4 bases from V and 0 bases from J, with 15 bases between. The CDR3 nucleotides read TGTGCCAGCAGTTCCCTCTATCAGACAGTGAACACTGAAGCTTTCTTT. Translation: CASSSLYQTVNTEAFF.

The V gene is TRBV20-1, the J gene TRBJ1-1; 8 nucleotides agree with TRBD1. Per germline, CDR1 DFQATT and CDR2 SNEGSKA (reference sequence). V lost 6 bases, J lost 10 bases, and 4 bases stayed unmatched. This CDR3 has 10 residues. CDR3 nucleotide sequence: TGCAGTGCCACAACAGGGGGAGCTTTCTTT. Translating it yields CSATTGGAFF.

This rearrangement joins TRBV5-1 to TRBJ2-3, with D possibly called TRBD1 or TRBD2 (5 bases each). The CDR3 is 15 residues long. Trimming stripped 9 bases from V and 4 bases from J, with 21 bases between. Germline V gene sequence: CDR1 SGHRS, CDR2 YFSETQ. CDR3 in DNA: TGCGCCACCACGGCCGAGGGGCTCCTCGCAGATACGCAGTATTTT. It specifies CATTAEGLLADTQYF.

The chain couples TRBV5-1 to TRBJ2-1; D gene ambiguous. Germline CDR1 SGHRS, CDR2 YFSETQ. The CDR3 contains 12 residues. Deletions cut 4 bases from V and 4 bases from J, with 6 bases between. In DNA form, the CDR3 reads TGCGCCAGCAGCCCTCAGTACAATGAGCAGTTCTTC. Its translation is CASSPQYNEQFF. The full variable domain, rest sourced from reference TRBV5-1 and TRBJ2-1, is KAGVTQTPRYLIKTRGQQVTLSCSPISGHRSVSWYQQTPGQGLQFLFEYFSETQRNKGNFPGRFSGRQFSNSRSEMNVSTLELGDSALYLCASSPQYNEQFFGPGTRLTVL.

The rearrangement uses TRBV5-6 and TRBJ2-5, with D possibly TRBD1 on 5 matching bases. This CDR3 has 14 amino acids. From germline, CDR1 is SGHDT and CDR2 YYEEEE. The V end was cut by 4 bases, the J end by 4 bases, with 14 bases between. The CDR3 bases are TGTGCCAGCAGCCAAATGACAGACGGAGAGACCCAGTACTTC. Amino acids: CASSQMTDGETQYF.

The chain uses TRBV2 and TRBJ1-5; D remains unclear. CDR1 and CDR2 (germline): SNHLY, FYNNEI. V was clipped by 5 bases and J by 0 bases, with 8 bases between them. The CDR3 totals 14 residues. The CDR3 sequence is CASSWAYSNQPQHF. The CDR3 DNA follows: TGTGCCAGCAGTTGGGCTTATAGCAATCAGCCCCAGCATTTT.

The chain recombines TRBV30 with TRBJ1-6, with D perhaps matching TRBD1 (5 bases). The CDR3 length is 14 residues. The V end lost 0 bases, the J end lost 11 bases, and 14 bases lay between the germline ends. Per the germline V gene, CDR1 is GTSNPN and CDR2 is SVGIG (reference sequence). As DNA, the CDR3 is TGTGCCTGGAGTGTTGGGCAGGGTTGGACACCCCTCCACTTT. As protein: CAWSVGQGWTPLHF.

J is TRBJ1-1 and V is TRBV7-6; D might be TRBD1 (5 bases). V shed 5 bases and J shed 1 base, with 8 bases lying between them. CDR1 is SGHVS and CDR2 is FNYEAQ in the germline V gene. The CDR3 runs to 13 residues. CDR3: CASSTQGNTEAFF. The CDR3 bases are TGTGCCAGCAGCACCCAGGGGAACACTGAAGCTTTCTTT.

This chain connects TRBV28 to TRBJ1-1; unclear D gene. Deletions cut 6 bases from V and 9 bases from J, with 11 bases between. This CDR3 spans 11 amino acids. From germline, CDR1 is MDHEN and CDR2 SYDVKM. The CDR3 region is CASSSPMQAFF. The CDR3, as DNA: TGTGCCAGCAGCTCCCCCATGCAAGCTTTCTTT.

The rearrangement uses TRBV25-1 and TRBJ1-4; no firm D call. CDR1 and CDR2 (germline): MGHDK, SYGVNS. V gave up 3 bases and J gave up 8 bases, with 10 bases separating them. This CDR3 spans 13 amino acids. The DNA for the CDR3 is TGTGCCAGCAGTGACGGTTTTGGGGAAAAACTGTTTTTT. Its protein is CASSDGFGEKLFF.

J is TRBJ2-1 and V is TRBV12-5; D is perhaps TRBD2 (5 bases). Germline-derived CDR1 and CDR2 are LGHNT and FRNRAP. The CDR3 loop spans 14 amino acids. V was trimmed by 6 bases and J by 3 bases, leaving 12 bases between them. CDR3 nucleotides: TGTGCTAGTGGGGGAGTGGGGTACTACAATGAGCAGTTCTTC. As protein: CASGGVGYYNEQFF.

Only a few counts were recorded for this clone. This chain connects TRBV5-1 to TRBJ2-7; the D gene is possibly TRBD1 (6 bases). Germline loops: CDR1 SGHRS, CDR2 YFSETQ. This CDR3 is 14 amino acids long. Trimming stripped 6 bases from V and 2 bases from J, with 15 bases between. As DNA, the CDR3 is TGCGCCAGCATGGGGGCGCTGGGCACCTACGAGCAGTACTTC. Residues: CASMGALGTYEQYF.

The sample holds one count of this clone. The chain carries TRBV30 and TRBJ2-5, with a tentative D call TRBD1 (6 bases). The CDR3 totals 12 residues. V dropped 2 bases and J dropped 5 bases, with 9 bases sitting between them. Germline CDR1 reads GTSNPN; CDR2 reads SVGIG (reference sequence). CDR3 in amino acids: CAWSNTGETQYF. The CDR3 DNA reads TGTGCCTGGAGTAACACAGGGGAGACCCAGTACTTC.

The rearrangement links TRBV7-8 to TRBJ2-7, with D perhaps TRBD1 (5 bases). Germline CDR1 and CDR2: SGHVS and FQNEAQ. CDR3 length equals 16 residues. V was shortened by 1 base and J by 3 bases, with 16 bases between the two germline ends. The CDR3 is CASSLGTFFGFYEQYF. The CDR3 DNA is TGTGCCAGCAGCTTAGGGACATTTTTTGGGTTCTACGAGCAGTACTTC.

The CDR3 sequence is CSTMQETQYF. CDR3 nucleotides: TGCAGCACGATGCAAGAGACCCAGTACTTC. V usage is TRBV29-1 and J usage is TRBJ2-5; D unresolved. Trimming took 8 bases from V and 2 from J, leaving 6 bases between them. This CDR3 is built from 10 residues. Germline CDR1 reads SQVTM; CDR2 reads ANQGSEA.

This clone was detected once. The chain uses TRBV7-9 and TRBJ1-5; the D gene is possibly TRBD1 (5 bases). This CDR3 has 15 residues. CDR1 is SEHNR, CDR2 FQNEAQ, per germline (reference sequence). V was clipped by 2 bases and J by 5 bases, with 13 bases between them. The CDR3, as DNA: TGTGCCAGCAGCTTAATTGACAGCGAGCATCAGCCCCAGCATTTT. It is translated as CASSLIDSEHQPQHF.

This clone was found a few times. CDR3 protein: CASSLGVAGTEAFF. CDR3 nucleotides: TGTGCCAGCAGCCTAGGGGTCGCCGGCACTGAAGCTTTCTTT. The J gene is TRBJ1-1, the V gene TRBV6-1; D is perhaps TRBD1 (5 bases). The CDR3 covers 14 residues. The germline V and J ends were trimmed by 6 bases and 4 bases, with 15 bases remaining between them. CDR1 and CDR2 (germline): MNHNS, SASEGT.

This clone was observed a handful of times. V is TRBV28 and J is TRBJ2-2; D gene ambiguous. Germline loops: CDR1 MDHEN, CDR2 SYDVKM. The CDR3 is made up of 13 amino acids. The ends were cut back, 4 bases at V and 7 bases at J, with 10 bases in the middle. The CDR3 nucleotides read TGTGCCAGCAGTTCCCACGGAGTCGGGGAGCTGTTTTTT. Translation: CASSSHGVGELFF.

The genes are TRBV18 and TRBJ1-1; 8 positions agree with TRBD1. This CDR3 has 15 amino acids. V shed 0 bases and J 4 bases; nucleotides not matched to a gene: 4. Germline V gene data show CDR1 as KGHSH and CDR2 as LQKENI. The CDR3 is CASSPPLTGGTEAFF. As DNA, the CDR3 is TGTGCCAGCTCACCACCGCTAACAGGGGGCACTGAAGCTTTCTTT.

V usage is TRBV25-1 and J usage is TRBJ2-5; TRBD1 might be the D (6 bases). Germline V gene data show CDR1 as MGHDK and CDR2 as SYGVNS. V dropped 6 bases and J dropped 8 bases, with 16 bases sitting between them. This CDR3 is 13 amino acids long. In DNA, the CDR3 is TGTGCCAGCAGGGGGTCTAGCAGGGGAACCCAGTACTTC. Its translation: CASRGSSRGTQYF. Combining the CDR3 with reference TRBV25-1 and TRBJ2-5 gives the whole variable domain EADIYQTPRYLVIGTGKKITLECSQTMGHDKMYWYQQDPGMELHLIHYSYGVNSTEKGDLSSESTVSRIRTEHFPLTLESARPSHTSQYLCASRGSSRGTQYFGPGTRLLVL.

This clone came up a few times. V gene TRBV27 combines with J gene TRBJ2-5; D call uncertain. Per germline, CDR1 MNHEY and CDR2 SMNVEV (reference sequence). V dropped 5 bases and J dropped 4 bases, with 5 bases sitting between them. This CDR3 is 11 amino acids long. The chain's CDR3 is CASSNAETQYF. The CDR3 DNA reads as TGTGCCAGCAGTAACGCAGAGACCCAGTACTTC.

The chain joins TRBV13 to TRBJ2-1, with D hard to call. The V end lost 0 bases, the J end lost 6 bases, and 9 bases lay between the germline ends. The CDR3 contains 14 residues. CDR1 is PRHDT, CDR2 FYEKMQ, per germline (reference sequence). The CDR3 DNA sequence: TGTGCCAGCAGCTTAGGGACCTTCCGCAATGAGCAGTTCTTC. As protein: CASSLGTFRNEQFF.